This entry is about one T cell receptor beta chain. Its antigen is unidentified. The data were taken from a study of beta chain features in type 1 diabetes. About the research overall: All samples yielded 85 million to 130 million examined sorted cells. Study-wide findings and caveats: When VDJ junctions were examined, type 1 diabetes patients showed fewer insertions and more deletions.

Sequenced material consisted of expressed TCRB transcripts (all of the isolated RNA was reverse transcribed). Data came from immunoSEQ multiplex PCR; TCRdb stores just in-frame clones and leaves some out. In the table there are some 270,000 clones, less than 15% of which are singletons. With 4 bases clipped from V and 7 bases from J, the junction kept 16 bases outside the gene matches. The germline V gene encodes CDR1 SGHTA and CDR2 FQGNSA. CDR3 size: 16 residues. The V call is TRBV7-2, the J call TRBJ2-7; 7 nucleotides agree with TRBD2. Sequenced sample: naive CD4+ T cells from blood. The sequence came from a woman aged 40 to 50 in good health. CDR3: CASSSGGGPRPGEQYF. The CDR3 coding sequence is TGTGCCAGCAGCTCTGGGGGAGGGCCCCGCCCTGGGGAGCAGTACTTC.